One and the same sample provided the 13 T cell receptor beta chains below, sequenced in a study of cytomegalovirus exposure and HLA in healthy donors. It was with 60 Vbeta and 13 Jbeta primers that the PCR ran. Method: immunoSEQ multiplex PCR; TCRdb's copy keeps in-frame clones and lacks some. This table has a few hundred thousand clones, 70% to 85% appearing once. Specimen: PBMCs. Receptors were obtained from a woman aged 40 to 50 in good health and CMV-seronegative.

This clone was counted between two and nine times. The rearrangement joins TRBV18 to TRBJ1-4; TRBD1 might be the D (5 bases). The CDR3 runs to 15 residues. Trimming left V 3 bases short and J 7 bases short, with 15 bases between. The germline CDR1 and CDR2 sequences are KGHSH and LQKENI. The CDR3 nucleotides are TGTGCCAGCTCACCCCTCGGGGGAAGGGGTGAAAAACTGTTTTTT. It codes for CASSPLGGRGEKLFF.

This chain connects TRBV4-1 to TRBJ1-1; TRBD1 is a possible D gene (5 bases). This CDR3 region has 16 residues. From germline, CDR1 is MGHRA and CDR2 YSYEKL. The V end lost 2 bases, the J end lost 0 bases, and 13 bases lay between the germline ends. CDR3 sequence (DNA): TGCGCCAGCAGCCAAAGCCCGGCAGGGCTGAACACTGAAGCTTTCTTT. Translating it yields CASSQSPAGLNTEAFF.

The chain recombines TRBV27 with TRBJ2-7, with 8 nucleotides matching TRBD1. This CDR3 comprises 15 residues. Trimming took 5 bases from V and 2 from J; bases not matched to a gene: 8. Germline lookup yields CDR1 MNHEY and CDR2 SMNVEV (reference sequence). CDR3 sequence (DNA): TGTGCCAGCAGTACCCCCAGGGGGCTCCCCTACGAGCAGTACTTC. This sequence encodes CASSTPRGLPYEQYF.

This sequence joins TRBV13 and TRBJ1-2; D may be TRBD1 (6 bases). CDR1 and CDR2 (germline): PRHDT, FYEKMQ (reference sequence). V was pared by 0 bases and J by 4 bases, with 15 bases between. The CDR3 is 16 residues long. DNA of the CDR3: TGTGCCAGCAGCTTAGGACAGGGCCCTTCTTTCTATGGCTACACCTTC. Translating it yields CASSLGQGPSFYGYTF.

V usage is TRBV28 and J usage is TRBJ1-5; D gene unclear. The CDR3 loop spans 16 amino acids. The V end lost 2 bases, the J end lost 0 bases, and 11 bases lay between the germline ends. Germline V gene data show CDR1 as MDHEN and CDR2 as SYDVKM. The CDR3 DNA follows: TGTGCCAGCAGTTTACACATTGGCAATAGCAATCAGCCCCAGCATTTT. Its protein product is CASSLHIGNSNQPQHF.

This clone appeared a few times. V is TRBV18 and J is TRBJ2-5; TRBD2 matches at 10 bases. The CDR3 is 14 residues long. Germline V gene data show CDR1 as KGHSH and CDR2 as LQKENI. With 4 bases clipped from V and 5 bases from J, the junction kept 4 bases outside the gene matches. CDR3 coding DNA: TGTGCCAGCTCACAGCGGGGGGGCCCCGAGACCCAGTACTTC. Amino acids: CASSQRGGPETQYF.

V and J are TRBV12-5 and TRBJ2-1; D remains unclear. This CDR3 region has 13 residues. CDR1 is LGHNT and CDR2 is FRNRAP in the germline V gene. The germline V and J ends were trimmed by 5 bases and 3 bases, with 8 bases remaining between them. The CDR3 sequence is CASGGAIYNEQFF. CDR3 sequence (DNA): TGTGCTAGTGGTGGAGCTATCTACAATGAGCAGTTCTTC.

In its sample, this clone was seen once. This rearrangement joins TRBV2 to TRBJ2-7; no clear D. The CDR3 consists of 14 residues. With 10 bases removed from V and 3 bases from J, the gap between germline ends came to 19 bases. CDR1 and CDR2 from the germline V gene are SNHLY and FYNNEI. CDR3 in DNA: TGTGCCAACACAGACGGATCCGGCCTCTACGAGCAGTACTTC. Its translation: CANTDGSGLYEQYF. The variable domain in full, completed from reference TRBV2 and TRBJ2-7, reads EPEVTQTPSHQVTQMGQEVILRCVPISNHLYFYWYRQILGQKVEFLVSFYNNEISEKSEIFDDQFSVERPDGSNFTLKIRSTKLEDSAMYFCANTDGSGLYEQYFGPGTRLTVT.

The CDR3 loop reads CASSFALVRRGRETQYF. CDR3 sequence (DNA): TGTGCCAGCAGTTTCGCCCTCGTTAGGAGGGGGCGGGAGACCCAGTACTTC. The gene calls are TRBV28 and TRBJ2-5; TRBD1 is a possible D gene (7 bases). This CDR3 has 17 amino acids. Germline CDR1 MDHEN, CDR2 SYDVKM. V lost 3 bases and J lost 5, with 22 bases in between.

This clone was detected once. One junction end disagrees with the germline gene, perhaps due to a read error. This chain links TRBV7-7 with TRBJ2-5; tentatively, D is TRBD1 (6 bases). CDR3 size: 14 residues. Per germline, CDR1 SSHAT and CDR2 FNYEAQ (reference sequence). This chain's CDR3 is CASSATGLGETQYF. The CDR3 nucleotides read TGTGCTAGCAGCGCAACAGGGCTCGGTGAGACCCAGTACTTC.

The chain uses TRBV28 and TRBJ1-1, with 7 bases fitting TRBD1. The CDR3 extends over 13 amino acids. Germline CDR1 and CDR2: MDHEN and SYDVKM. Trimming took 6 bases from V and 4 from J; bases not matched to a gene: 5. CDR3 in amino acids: CASRNRGGTEAFF. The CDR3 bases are TGTGCCAGCAGAAACAGGGGCGGCACTGAAGCTTTCTTT.

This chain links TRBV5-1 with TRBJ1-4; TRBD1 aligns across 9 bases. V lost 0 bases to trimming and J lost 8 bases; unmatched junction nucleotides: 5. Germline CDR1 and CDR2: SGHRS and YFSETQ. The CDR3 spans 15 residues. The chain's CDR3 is CASSLETGGGEKLFF. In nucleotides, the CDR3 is TGCGCCAGCAGCTTGGAGACAGGGGGGGGCGAAAAACTGTTTTTT. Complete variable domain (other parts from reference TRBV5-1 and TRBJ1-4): KAGVTQTPRYLIKTRGQQVTLSCSPISGHRSVSWYQQTPGQGLQFLFEYFSETQRNKGNFPGRFSGRQFSNSRSEMNVSTLELGDSALYLCASSLETGGGEKLFFGSGTQLSVL.

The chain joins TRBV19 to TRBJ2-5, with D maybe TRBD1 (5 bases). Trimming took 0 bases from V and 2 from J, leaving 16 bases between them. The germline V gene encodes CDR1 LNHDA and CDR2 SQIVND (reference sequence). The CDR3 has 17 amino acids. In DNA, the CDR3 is TGTGCCAGTAGTATAGATAATCATCAAAGGGGACAAGAGACCCAGTACTTC. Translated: CASSIDNHQRGQETQYF. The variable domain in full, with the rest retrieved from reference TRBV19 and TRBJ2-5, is DGGITQSPKYLFRKEGQNVTLSCEQNLNHDAMYWYRQDPGQGLRLIYYSQIVNDFQKGDIAEGYSVSREKKESFPLTVTSAQKNPTAFYLCASSIDNHQRGQETQYFGPGTRLLVL.